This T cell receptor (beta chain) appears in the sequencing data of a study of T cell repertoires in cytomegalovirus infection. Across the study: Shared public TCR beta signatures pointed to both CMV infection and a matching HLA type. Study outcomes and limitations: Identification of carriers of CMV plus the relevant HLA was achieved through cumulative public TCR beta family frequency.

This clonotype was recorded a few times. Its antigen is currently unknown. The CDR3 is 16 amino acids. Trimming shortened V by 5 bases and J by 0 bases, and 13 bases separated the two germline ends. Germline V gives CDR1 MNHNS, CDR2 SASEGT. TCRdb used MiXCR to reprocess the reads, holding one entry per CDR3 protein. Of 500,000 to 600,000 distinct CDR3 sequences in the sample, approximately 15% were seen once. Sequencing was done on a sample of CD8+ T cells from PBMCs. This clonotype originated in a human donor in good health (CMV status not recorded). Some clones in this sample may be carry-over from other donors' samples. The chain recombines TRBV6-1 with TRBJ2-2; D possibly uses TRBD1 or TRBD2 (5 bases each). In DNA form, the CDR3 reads TGTGCCAGCAGTCCAAGGGGAGCCTCGAACACCGGGGAGCTGTTTTTT. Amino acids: CASSPRGASNTGELFF.